These T cell receptor beta chains were read from a single sample in a study of OX40 agonist ivuxolimab in advanced cancers. Clones were sequenced by immunoSEQ multiplex PCR, and TCRdb holds only the in-frame ones, with some missing. The data show about 74,000 clones, more than 75% seen once. Source: CD4+ or CD8+ T cells sorted from blood, taken in a trial of the OX40 agonist ivuxolimab. The receptors derive from an adult with an advanced solid tumor such as melanoma, head and neck, liver or kidney cancer. Both conserved end residues are part of each CDR3. The order of the fields is J gene, D gene, V gene, clone size, CDR3 protein, CDR3 DNA. A D gene is named only where the DNA matches it firmly. Rows give clone size only sometimes, using once, few, many, or a class for an expanded clone.

TRBJ1-1	-	TRBV5-5	-	CASSLASGVAEAFF	TGTGCCAGCAGCTTGGCCTCAGGGGTAGCTGAAGCTTTCTTT
TRBJ2-6	-	TRBV27	-	CASSPHSSSGANVLTF	TGTGCCAGCAGTCCGCATTCAAGCTCTGGGGCCAACGTCCTGACTTTC
TRBJ2-3	-	TRBV18	-	CASSPLDSTDTQYF	TGTGCCAGCTCACCCCTGGACAGCACAGATACGCAGTATTTT
TRBJ2-1	-	TRBV1	-	CTSSHLISLAGVGYEQFF	TGCACCAGCAGCCACCTCATAAGTTTAGCGGGAGTTGGCTATGAGCAGTTCTTC
TRBJ2-1	TRBD2	TRBV11-2	-	CASSLVGGSIYEQFF	TGTGCCAGCAGCTTAGTGGGCGGGAGTATATATGAGCAGTTCTTC
TRBJ2-3	TRBD2	TRBV7-2	-	CASSFSGTSTDTQYF	TGTGCCAGCAGCTTTAGCGGGACTAGCACAGATACGCAGTATTTT
TRBJ1-2	-	TRBV6-1	-	CASRTAGVSNYGYTF	TGTGCCAGCAGAACAGCCGGGGTCTCTAACTATGGCTACACCTTC
TRBJ1-6	TRBD1	TRBV5-1	-	CASSLRGGGGDRVSYF	TGCGCCAGCAGCTTGCGAGGGGGCGGAGGGGACAGGGTTTCGTACTTT
TRBJ2-2	-	TRBV5-1	once	CASSFSGDDGELFF	TGCGCCAGCAGTTTTTCTGGGGATGACGGGGAGCTGTTTTTT
TRBJ2-1	-	TRBV12-1	-	CASSFGQAGTSGDNEQFF	TGTGCCAGCAGCTTTGGTCAAGCCGGGACTAGCGGAGACAATGAGCAGTTCTTC
TRBJ2-4	-	TRBV15	-	CATSRAAGGAKNIQYF	TGTGCCACCAGCAGAGCGGCAGGGGGGGCCAAAAACATTCAGTACTTC
TRBJ2-1	TRBD2	TRBV7-9	-	CASSSSLAGGYNEQFF	TGTGCCAGCAGCTCGTCACTAGCGGGAGGATACAATGAGCAGTTCTTC
TRBJ2-5	-	TRBV7-9	-	CASSFEAVQETQYF	TGTGCCAGCAGCTTTGAGGCGGTACAAGAGACCCAGTACTTC
TRBJ2-3	-	TRBV29-1	once	CSAQGGGKGTDTQYF	TGCAGCGCCCAGGGGGGTGGGAAAGGCACAGATACGCAGTATTTT
TRBJ1-1	-	TRBV6-5	-	CASRVTPANTEAFF	TGTGCCAGCAGAGTTACCCCCGCTAACACTGAAGCTTTCTTT
TRBJ1-5	TRBD1	TRBV18	-	CASSPGQGISNQPQHF	TGTGCCAGCTCCCCAGGACAGGGAATAAGCAATCAGCCCCAGCATTTT